Presented here are 26 T cell receptor beta chains from one specimen sequenced in a study of cytomegalovirus exposure and HLA in healthy donors. Primers included in the PCR were 60 Vbeta and 13 Jbeta primers. Clones were sequenced by immunoSEQ multiplex PCR, and TCRdb holds only the in-frame ones, with some missing. The top ten clones hold over 0.95% of a sample with 200,000 to 250,000 clones, roughly 91% of them seen once. The sequencing input was PBMCs. The receptors here all came from a woman under 30 in good health and CMV-seronegative.

The CDR3 region is CASNPSEGNQPQHF. As DNA, the CDR3 is TGTGCCAGTAACCCTTCGGAGGGCAATCAGCCCCAGCATTTT. The V and J genes are TRBV19 and TRBJ1-5; no firm D call. This CDR3 comprises 14 residues. The V end lost 7 bases, the J end lost 2 bases, and 12 bases lay between the germline ends. The V gene's germline CDR1 is LNHDA and CDR2 SQIVND (reference sequence). Using reference TRBV19 and TRBJ1-5 for the parts outside the CDR3, the full variable domain is DGGITQSPKYLFRKEGQNVTLSCEQNLNHDAMYWYRQDPGQGLRLIYYSQIVNDFQKGDIAEGYSVSREKKESFPLTVTSAQKNPTAFYLCASNPSEGNQPQHFGDGTRLSIL.

The count of this clone is one. The V gene is TRBV2, the J gene TRBJ1-2; D is unclear. CDR3 size: 12 residues. V lost 7 bases, J lost 5 bases, and 11 bases lay in between. Per the germline V gene, CDR1 is SNHLY and CDR2 is FYNNEI. The CDR3 nucleotides read TGTGCCAGCATCCGAGATGAATATGGCTACACCTTC. It yields the protein CASIRDEYGYTF.

This chain joins TRBV6-5 and TRBJ2-1; 13 bases are shared with TRBD2. Per germline, CDR1 MNHEY and CDR2 SVGAGI. J was trimmed by 8 bases and V by 4 bases; bases with no gene match: 5. The CDR3 is 15 amino acids. CDR3 residues: CASSSRLAGGYEQFF. CDR3 DNA: TGTGCCAGCAGTTCTAGACTAGCGGGGGGCTATGAGCAGTTCTTC.

The chain joins TRBV9 to TRBJ2-6, with a tentative D call TRBD1 (5 bases). The CDR3 sequence is 16 residues long. The ends were cut back, 0 bases at V and 2 bases at J, with 9 bases in the middle. CDR1 and CDR2 (germline): SGDLS, YYNGEE. The CDR3 DNA is TGTGCCAGCAGCGTAGGCAGGGCCACTGGGGCCAACGTCCTGACTTTC. Translating gives CASSVGRATGANVLTF. The full variable domain, its missing parts supplied by reference TRBV9 and TRBJ2-6, is DSGVTQTPKHLITATGQRVTLRCSPRSGDLSVYWYQQSLDQGLQFLIQYYNGEERAKGNILERFSAQQFPDLHSELNLSSLELGDSALYFCASSVGRATGANVLTFGAGSRLTVL.

The genes are TRBV5-3 and TRBJ2-7; D possibly corresponds to TRBD1 (6 bases). TRBV5-3 counts as an open reading frame of uncertain function. The CDR3 has 18 amino acids. With 0 bases removed from V and 0 bases from J, the gap between germline ends came to 19 bases. Here the CDR3 DNA reads TGTGCCAGAAGCTTGGGACCCCCGGGACACCTGCCCTCCTACGAGCAGTACTTC. Encoded protein: CARSLGPPGHLPSYEQYF.

This chain joins TRBV4-3 and TRBJ1-2, with D unresolved. The CDR3 totals 16 residues. Germline V gene lookup returns CDR1 LGHNA and CDR2 YSLEER. The germline V and J ends were trimmed by 0 bases and 2 bases, with 13 bases remaining between them. The CDR3 protein is CASSQEGGQLNYGYTF. The CDR3 DNA sequence: TGCGCCAGCAGCCAAGAGGGAGGCCAGCTCAACTATGGCTACACCTTC.

The chain links TRBV6-5 to TRBJ2-7, with D tentatively TRBD1 (5 bases). In germline, CDR1 is MNHEY, CDR2 SVGAGI. The V end lost 2 bases, the J end lost 6 bases, and 14 bases lay between the germline ends. The CDR3 spans 14 residues. The CDR3 nucleotides read TGTGCCAGCAGTTACGGGGCAGCTAGGGGCGAGCAGTACTTC. Protein: CASSYGAARGEQYF.

The chain combines TRBV11-2 with TRBJ2-1; 10 nucleotides agree with TRBD2. The CDR3 contains 16 residues. Germline-derived CDR1 and CDR2 are SGHAT and FQNNGV. Germline trimming cut 5 bases from V and 4 bases from J; bases unmatched to any gene: 8. CDR3 residues: CASSRGLASRYNEQFF. The CDR3 DNA sequence: TGTGCCAGCAGCCGGGGACTAGCGTCTCGTTACAATGAGCAGTTCTTC.

The V gene is TRBV15, the J gene TRBJ2-1; 7 bases fit TRBD1. Germline CDR1 and CDR2: LNHNV and YYDKDF (reference sequence). Trimming took 5 bases from V and 2 from J; bases not matched to a gene: 6. The CDR3 runs 15 residues. The CDR3 region has the DNA TGTGCCACCAGCCACGGACAGGCGACCTACAATGAGCAGTTCTTC. Protein sequence: CATSHGQATYNEQFF.

V is TRBV5-5 and J is TRBJ2-1, with 8 bases aligning to TRBD2. In germline, CDR1 is SGHKS, CDR2 YYEKEE (reference sequence). Trimming cost V 4 bases and J 9 bases; bases outside gene matches: 6. The length of the CDR3 is 13 residues. The CDR3 coding sequence is TGTGCCAGCAGCAACCGGCTAGCGGGTGAGCAGTTCTTC. The encoded protein is CASSNRLAGEQFF.

This clone was seen a few times. The gene calls are TRBV5-4 and TRBJ2-7, with 11 bases lining up with TRBD2. Germline assignment: CDR1 SGHNT and CDR2 YYREEE (reference sequence). The junction had 8 bases not matched to a gene; V was cut back by 2 bases and J by 4 bases. The CDR3 covers 16 residues. CDR3 residues: CASSLPLAGGTYEQYF. The CDR3 nucleotides read TGTGCCAGCAGCTTACCCTTAGCGGGAGGGACATACGAGCAGTACTTC.

The table lists this clone with a count of one. CDR3 in amino acids: CASSPTSGTGNYGYTF. The DNA of the CDR3 is TGTGCCAGCTCACCAACCTCCGGGACAGGGAACTATGGCTACACCTTC. The chain is built from TRBV18 and TRBJ1-2, with TRBD1 matching 9 bases. The V and J ends lost 2 bases and 2 bases, in that order; junction bases with no gene match: 6. The CDR3 runs to 16 residues. Germline lookup yields CDR1 KGHSH and CDR2 LQKENI.

In the case of this clone: The junction departs from the called germline gene at one end, perhaps through a read error. The chain links TRBV5-1 to TRBJ1-2; 9 bases line up with TRBD1. Germline assignment: CDR1 SGHRS and CDR2 YFSETQ. The length of the CDR3 is 13 residues. The CDR3 region is CASGDRVNYSYTF. The CDR3 DNA reads as TGCGCCAGCGGGGACAGGGTTAACTATAGCTACACCTTC.

The chain couples TRBV11-2 to TRBJ1-2, with 9 bases that match TRBD1. After removal of 5 bases from V and 4 bases from J, the junction contained 17 bases not matched to a gene. The CDR3 runs 18 residues. Per the germline V gene, CDR1 is SGHAT and CDR2 is FQNNGV. CDR3 DNA sequence: TGTGCCAGCAGCCGGGCCGGGACAGGGAATTGGTCGCCCTATGGCTACACCTTC. Its protein product is CASSRAGTGNWSPYGYTF.

This chain uses TRBV6-1 with TRBJ1-6; D unresolved. There are 15 residues in the CDR3. Trimming pared 4 bases from V and 7 bases from J, leaving 14 bases between. Germline CDR1 is MNHNS and CDR2 is SASEGT. CDR3 loop: CASSATGGSNSPLHF. CDR3 in DNA: TGTGCCAGCAGTGCCACCGGCGGCTCAAATTCACCCCTCCACTTT.

The V call is TRBV4-1, the J call TRBJ1-4; unclear D gene. The CDR3 runs 16 residues. Germline V gene lookup returns CDR1 MGHRA and CDR2 YSYEKL. V shed 4 bases and J shed 7 bases, with 19 bases lying between them. CDR3 protein: CASSPKNPYSREKLFF. The DNA of the CDR3 is TGCGCCAGCAGCCCAAAAAACCCATACTCCCGTGAAAAACTGTTTTTT.

The chain joins TRBV5-6 to TRBJ2-2; D may be TRBD1 (6 bases). Germline CDR1 and CDR2: SGHDT and YYEEEE. Between the trimmed V and J ends, which lost 9 bases and 0 bases, there was a span of 12 bases. The CDR3 is 14 amino acids. CDR3: CATKQGPNTGELFF. CDR3 sequence (DNA): TGTGCCACCAAGCAGGGGCCGAACACCGGGGAGCTGTTTTTT.

The chain joins TRBV18 to TRBJ1-1, with D possibly being TRBD1 (6 bases). Trimming shortened V by 0 bases and J by 10 bases, and 21 bases separated the two germline ends. Looked up from germline, CDR1 is KGHSH and CDR2 is LQKENI. CDR3 length: 16 amino acids. CDR3 in amino acids: CASSPPEPRDNLRAFF. CDR3 DNA: TGTGCCAGCTCACCACCGGAACCCCGGGACAACCTAAGAGCTTTCTTT.

In this sample, this clone turned up once. This chain links TRBV19 with TRBJ1-4; weak D call: TRBD1 (6 bases). The germline CDR1 and CDR2 sequences are LNHDA and SQIVND (reference sequence). With 0 bases removed from V and 8 bases from J, the gap between germline ends came to 13 bases. This CDR3 is 15 amino acids long. CDR3 in amino acids: CASSIDVGAGEKLFF. CDR3 nucleotide sequence: TGTGCCAGTAGTATAGATGTGGGGGCTGGGGAAAAACTGTTTTTT. Drawing the rest from reference TRBV19 and TRBJ1-4, the complete variable domain is DGGITQSPKYLFRKEGQNVTLSCEQNLNHDAMYWYRQDPGQGLRLIYYSQIVNDFQKGDIAEGYSVSREKKESFPLTVTSAQKNPTAFYLCASSIDVGAGEKLFFGSGTQLSVL.

The rearrangement links TRBV5-1 to TRBJ2-5, with 8 positions matching TRBD1. The CDR3 loop spans 15 amino acids. Germline CDR1 and CDR2: SGHRS and YFSETQ. V gave up 3 bases and J gave up 4 bases; unmatched junction bases: 8. CDR3 loop: CASSSGTGGRETQYF. For the CDR3, the DNA is TGCGCCAGCAGCTCGGGTACAGGGGGTAGAGAGACCCAGTACTTC.

The genes are TRBV6-5 and TRBJ2-5; TRBD1 matches 9 bases. The CDR3 has 14 amino acids. The ends lost 5 bases at V and 2 bases at J; junction bases unmatched: 3. Germline CDR1 and CDR2: MNHEY and SVGAGI. CDR3 in DNA: TGTGCCAGCAGTGCGGACAGGGGACAAGAGACCCAGTACTTC. Translated, it gives CASSADRGQETQYF.

The chain carries TRBV10-3 and TRBJ2-5, with TRBD2 matching 9 bases. The CDR3 covers 14 residues. The V gene end was trimmed by 3 bases and the J gene end by 5 bases; junction bases not matched to a gene: 4. Germline CDR1 is ENHRY and CDR2 is SYGVKD. This CDR3 reads CAISEAGGLETQYF. CDR3 coding DNA: TGTGCCATCAGTGAAGCGGGAGGTCTGGAGACCCAGTACTTC.

This clone was recorded only once. V and J are TRBV9 and TRBJ2-3, with D maybe TRBD2 (5 bases). The CDR3 extends over 15 amino acids. The V gene lost 1 base and the J gene lost 0 bases, with 9 bases spanning the gap. Germline assignment: CDR1 SGDLS and CDR2 YYNGEE. The CDR3 reads CASSVSGGSTDTQYF. CDR3 DNA sequence: TGTGCCAGCAGCGTATCGGGCGGGAGCACAGATACGCAGTATTTT.

The chain recombines TRBV27 with TRBJ1-1; 7 positions agree with TRBD1. The V segment lost 6 bases and the J segment 0 bases; nucleotides outside the gene matches: 1. Germline V CDR1 and CDR2: MNHEY, SMNVEV (reference sequence). The CDR3 has 13 amino acids. CDR3 nucleotide sequence: TGTGCCAGCAGCCAGGGGGTGAACACTGAAGCTTTCTTT. As protein: CASSQGVNTEAFF.

The V and J genes are TRBV18 and TRBJ2-7; TRBD1 agrees at 11 bases. Germline V gene data show CDR1 as KGHSH and CDR2 as LQKENI. The ends lost 4 bases at V and 4 bases at J; junction bases unmatched: 3. The CDR3 spans 14 residues. CDR3 in DNA: TGTGCCAGCTCACTAGGGACAGGGGGGTACGAGCAGTACTTC. Its translation: CASSLGTGGYEQYF.

This chain uses TRBV11-3 with TRBJ2-2, with 16 bases that match TRBD2. The germline gives CDR1 SGHNT, CDR2 YENEEA. V was pared by 5 bases and J by 5 bases, with 11 bases of the junction left unmatched. The CDR3 runs 19 residues. The CDR3: CASSGTSGGAPLRTGELFF. For the CDR3, the DNA is TGTGCCAGCAGCGGGACTAGCGGGGGGGCTCCCCTGCGAACCGGGGAGCTGTTTTTT.